Below, 11 T cell receptor beta chains from the same sample are listed, as sequenced in a study of cytomegalovirus exposure and HLA in healthy donors. Primers included in the PCR were 60 Vbeta and 13 Jbeta primers. Here immunoSEQ multiplex PCR was the method, and the copy in TCRdb shows in-frame clones only, minus some. The data show some 150,000 clones, about 84% seen once. Source material: PBMCs. Every receptor here comes from a man aged 45-65 years in good health and CMV-seronegative.

The chain uses TRBV29-1 and TRBJ2-2; D is unresolved. In germline, CDR1 is SQVTM, CDR2 ANQGSEA. The germline V and J ends were trimmed by 4 bases and 0 bases, with 9 bases remaining between them. The CDR3 sequence is 14 residues long. The CDR3 DNA sequence: TGCAGCGTTGTATCAGGCACGAACACCGGGGAGCTGTTTTTT. Amino acids: CSVVSGTNTGELFF.

The chain employs TRBV5-1 and TRBJ2-3; 7 bases fit TRBD1. This CDR3 region has 15 residues. Germline V gene data show CDR1 as SGHRS and CDR2 as YFSETQ. With 4 bases clipped from V and 5 bases from J, the junction kept 10 bases outside the gene matches. The CDR3, as DNA: TGCGCCAGCAGCGCTAGGACAGGCGGTGGAGATACGCAGTATTTT. This gives the protein CASSARTGGGDTQYF. The full variable domain, completed using reference TRBV5-1 and TRBJ2-3, is KAGVTQTPRYLIKTRGQQVTLSCSPISGHRSVSWYQQTPGQGLQFLFEYFSETQRNKGNFPGRFSGRQFSNSRSEMNVSTLELGDSALYLCASSARTGGGDTQYFGPGTRLTVL.

This chain joins TRBV7-9 and TRBJ1-4; D may be TRBD1 (6 bases). There are 14 residues in the CDR3. The germline gives CDR1 SEHNR, CDR2 FQNEAQ (reference sequence). V was clipped by 2 bases and J by 4 bases, with 8 bases between them. For the CDR3, the DNA is TGTGCCAGCAGCTTACAGGGGTTTAATGAAAAACTGTTTTTT. Translating gives CASSLQGFNEKLFF.

As for this clone: At one end the junction does not follow the germline gene, possibly because of a read error. This rearrangement joins TRBV7-7 to TRBJ2-7; D perhaps matches TRBD1 (5 bases). CDR3 length: 16 residues. Germline V lookup: CDR1 SSHAT, CDR2 FNYEAQ (reference sequence). The CDR3 here is CASSHREWTSSYEQYF. CDR3 sequence (DNA): TGTGCTAGCAGCCATAGAGAGTGGACATCTTCCTACGAGCAGTACTTC.

The CDR3 nucleotides read TGTGCCAGCAGTGAAGTGGGACTTGAGCAGTACTTC. Translation: CASSEVGLEQYF. The chain combines TRBV25-1 with TRBJ2-7, with a weak D call TRBD2 (6 bases). In germline, CDR1 is MGHDK, CDR2 SYGVNS. V lost 2 bases and J 7 bases, leaving 9 bases between the germline ends. This CDR3 contains 12 residues.

This clone was picked up a small number of times. This rearrangement joins TRBV7-9 to TRBJ2-5, with 11 bases lining up with TRBD2. V shed 5 bases, J shed 4 bases, and the junction held 9 bases outside the gene matches. Germline lookup yields CDR1 SEHNR and CDR2 FQNEAQ (reference sequence). CDR3 length: 16 residues. CDR3: CASSPRSSGRPETQYF. The CDR3 region has the DNA TGTGCCAGCAGCCCACGGTCTAGCGGGAGGCCAGAGACCCAGTACTTC.

This clone showed up just once. The same CDR3 also results from other DNA sequences found in this sample. This rearrangement joins TRBV2 to TRBJ1-5, with D possibly matching TRBD1 (5 bases). Germline loops: CDR1 SNHLY, CDR2 FYNNEI. V shed 5 bases and J shed 4 bases, with 12 bases lying between them. The CDR3 runs to 14 residues. CDR3 loop: CASSFDSGNQPQHF. The CDR3 nucleotides are TGTGCCAGCAGTTTCGACAGTGGAAATCAGCCCCAGCATTTT.

A single count supports this clone. The rearrangement uses TRBV15 and TRBJ1-1; a weak D match, TRBD1 (5 bases). The ends were cut back, 4 bases at V and 7 bases at J, with 16 bases in the middle. CDR1 LNHNV and CDR2 YYDKDF come from the germline V gene (reference sequence). There are 14 residues in the CDR3. The chain's CDR3 is CATSIRIGEGEAFF. CDR3 in DNA: TGTGCCACCAGCATAAGGATAGGGGAAGGTGAAGCTTTCTTT.

The V gene is TRBV28, the J gene TRBJ1-2, with TRBD1 as a possible D gene (5 bases). Germline CDR1 reads MDHEN; CDR2 reads SYDVKM. The CDR3 sequence is 14 residues long. V dropped 7 bases and J dropped 4 bases, with 16 bases sitting between them. The CDR3 DNA sequence: TGTGCCAGCACCAAAATGACAGAGACCTATGGCTACACCTTC. Protein product: CASTKMTETYGYTF.

This sequence joins TRBV5-1 and TRBJ1-1, with D unresolved. V lost 0 bases and J lost 1, with 7 bases in between. This CDR3 has 14 amino acids. From germline, CDR1 is SGHRS and CDR2 YFSETQ. CDR3 in DNA: TGCGCCAGCAGCTTGGCCGCAGGGAACACTGAAGCTTTCTTT. This gives the protein CASSLAAGNTEAFF.

The V call is TRBV5-3, the J call TRBJ2-2; TRBD1 is a possible D gene (7 bases). TRBV5-3 is identified as an open reading frame with a role that is uncertain. CDR3 length: 17 amino acids. Trimming pared 1 base from V and 4 bases from J, leaving 17 bases between. CDR3 amino acids: CARSLRRRGLRTGELFF. The CDR3 nucleotides are TGTGCCAGAAGCTTGAGAAGGAGGGGGCTTCGCACCGGGGAGCTGTTTTTT.